Below, 26 T cell receptor beta chains from the same sample are listed, as sequenced in a study of metastatic and nonmetastatic thyroid tumors (dated by TCRdb to 2020 to 2021). Libraries came from PCR. The reads were generated on an Illumina HiSeq 4000. TCRdb passed the public sequencing reads through fastp at Q25 and MiXCR, retaining productive beta sequences. For this sample there are 21,000 or so clones; roughly 20% appear just once. 25% to 35% of the sample goes to the ten largest clones. No patient had received any treatment before thyroid surgery. Specimen: blood. The receptors stem from a female donor with papillary thyroid cancer or a benign thyroid nodule (not recorded which). Some clones in this sample may be carry-over from other donors' samples.

This clone has a count of ten or more. The chain joins TRBV6-2 or TRBV6-3 to TRBJ2-1; 11 bases are a match to TRBD1. Germline CDR1 is MNHEY and CDR2 is SVGEGT. After removal of 2 bases from V and 8 bases from J, the junction contained 5 bases not matched to a gene. CDR3 size: 15 residues. This CDR3 is CASSYTGQGAYEQFF. CDR3 DNA: TGTGCCAGCAGTTACACCGGACAGGGGGCATATGAGCAGTTCTTC.

Ten or more counts support this clone. Here the CDR3 reads CASSKGPSEAFF. CDR3 nucleotide sequence: TGTGCCAGCAGCAAGGGGCCCTCTGAAGCTTTCTTT. The V and J genes are TRBV7-2 and TRBJ1-1, with a weak D call TRBD1 (5 bases). The CDR3 is made up of 12 amino acids. Trimming cost V 5 bases and J 6 bases, with 10 bases left between them. Germline values: CDR1 SGHTA, CDR2 FQGNSA.

J is TRBJ2-3 and V is TRBV11-2; 10 bases are a match to TRBD2. The V and J ends lost 4 bases and 0 bases, in that order; junction bases with no gene match: 4. CDR1 is SGHAT and CDR2 is FQNNGV in the germline V gene. There are 16 residues in the CDR3. The CDR3 sequence is CASSSRTSGSTDTQYF. CDR3 DNA: TGTGCCAGCAGCTCTCGGACTAGCGGAAGCACAGATACGCAGTATTTT.

Details on this clone: This could be a read error, since a much larger clone is one nucleotide away. Within the sample, other DNA sequences also encode this same CDR3. The chain's CDR3 is CSARGSWDEKLFF. The CDR3 DNA is TGCAGTGCTAGGGGCAGTTGGGATGAAAAACTATTTTTT. J is TRBJ1-4 and V is TRBV20-1; D not resolved. The CDR3 consists of 13 residues. Germline CDR1 DFQATT, CDR2 SNEGSKA (reference sequence).

This clone was recorded many times. This chain links TRBV30 with TRBJ2-5, with D possibly being TRBD1 or TRBD2 (5 bases each). The germline V gene has CDR1 GTSNPN and CDR2 SVGIG (reference sequence). Between the trimmed V and J ends, which lost 2 bases and 0 bases, there was a span of 16 bases. The CDR3 runs 16 residues. The CDR3 DNA follows: TGTGCCTGGAGTACGAAGGGGTGGGGGAACCAAGAGACCCAGTACTTC. Amino acid sequence: CAWSTKGWGNQETQYF.

Many counts were recorded for this clone. The chain combines TRBV4-3 with TRBJ2-1, with TRBD2 matching 8 bases. There are 15 residues in the CDR3. Trimming removed 4 bases from V and 7 bases from J; junction bases left unmatched: 9. CDR1 and CDR2 (germline): LGHNA, YSLEER. The CDR3 nucleotides read TGCGCCAGCAGCCGAAGCGGGAGCACGGTGAATGAGCAGTTCTTC. Amino acids: CASSRSGSTVNEQFF.

This chain uses TRBV5-5 with TRBJ2-7, with 7 bases that match TRBD1. Germline assignment: CDR1 SGHKS and CDR2 YYEKEE (reference sequence). Trimming took 4 bases from V and 6 from J; bases not matched to a gene: 7. CDR3 length equals 13 residues. In DNA form, the CDR3 reads TGTGCCAGCAGCGCCCAACAGGGGAGCGAGCAGTACTTC. Its translation: CASSAQQGSEQYF. The whole variable domain, remainder taken from reference TRBV5-5 and TRBJ2-7, is DAGVTQSPTHLIKTRGQQVTLRCSPISGHKSVSWYQQVLGQGPQFIFQYYEKEERGRGNFPDRFSARQFPNYSSELNVNALLLGDSALYLCASSAQQGSEQYFGPGTRLTVT.

As to this clone: At one boundary the junction diverges from the germline segment, which might be a read error. This chain joins TRBV28 and TRBJ2-2; 7 nucleotides align to TRBD2. The germline V gene has CDR1 MDHEN and CDR2 SYDVKM. The CDR3 extends over 13 amino acids. CDR3 residues: CAGGGSNTGELFF. CDR3 sequence (DNA): TGTGCCGGGGGGGGATCGAACACCGGTGAGCTGTTTTTT.

The chain recombines TRBV4-2 with TRBJ2-7; the match to TRBD2 covers 7 bases. The CDR3 spans 15 residues. CDR1 LGHNA and CDR2 YNFKEQ come from the germline V gene. The V gene end was trimmed by 1 base and the J gene end by 6 bases; junction bases not matched to a gene: 9. DNA for the CDR3: TGTGCCAGCAGCCAAGTGGAGGGAGGGCTCGGCGAGCAGTACTTC. It specifies CASSQVEGGLGEQYF.

The J gene is TRBJ2-1, the V gene TRBV7-3, with 10 positions matching TRBD1. The germline gives CDR1 SGHTA, CDR2 FQGTGA. The CDR3 runs 16 residues. Trimming removed 4 bases from V and 6 bases from J; junction bases left unmatched: 9. The CDR3 reads CASSSRQGASGNEQFF. The CDR3 coding sequence is TGTGCCAGCAGCTCGAGACAGGGGGCCAGCGGCAATGAGCAGTTCTTC.

This clone has at least ten counts. The chain is built from TRBV2 and TRBJ1-4; a possible D gene is TRBD1 (5 bases). CDR3 length equals 14 residues. The germline V gene has CDR1 SNHLY and CDR2 FYNNEI. Between the trimmed V and J ends, which lost 3 bases and 7 bases, there was a span of 12 bases. The chain's CDR3 is CASSDRQGAEKLFF. CDR3 bases: TGTGCCAGCAGTGATAGGCAGGGAGCTGAAAAACTGTTTTTT.

This clone rates as medium-sized. This chain connects TRBV27 to TRBJ1-1; D ambiguous. Germline V gene sequence: CDR1 MNHEY, CDR2 SMNVEV (reference sequence). The CDR3 length is 14 residues. Deletions cut 4 bases from V and 0 bases from J, with 9 bases between. The CDR3 sequence is CASSSTGLNTEAFF. DNA of the CDR3: TGTGCCAGCAGTTCGACCGGGTTGAACACTGAAGCTTTCTTT.

This clone was picked up many times. This chain uses TRBV28 with TRBJ1-1; D gene uncertain. The germline V gene encodes CDR1 MDHEN and CDR2 SYDVKM. V was cut by 7 bases and J by 3 bases, with 12 bases left in between. This CDR3 comprises 13 residues. The CDR3 region is CASKQGGDTEAFF. The CDR3 region has the DNA TGTGCCAGCAAGCAAGGTGGGGACACTGAAGCTTTCTTT.

In its sample, this clone ranks as medium-sized. The rearrangement uses TRBV28 and TRBJ2-7; 14 bases line up with TRBD2. With V trimmed by 8 bases and J by 3 bases, 3 bases remained unmatched. The length of the CDR3 is 14 residues. Looked up from germline, CDR1 is MDHEN and CDR2 is SYDVKM. This CDR3 is CASQGLAGVYEQYF. For the CDR3, the DNA is TGTGCCAGCCAGGGACTAGCGGGAGTCTACGAGCAGTACTTC. Full variable domain (outside the CDR3, taken from reference TRBV28 and TRBJ2-7): DVKVTQSSRYLVKRTGEKVFLECVQDMDHENMFWYRQDPGLGLRLIYFSYDVKMKEKGDIPEGYSVSREKKERFSLILESASTNQTSMYLCASQGLAGVYEQYFGPGTRLTVT.

V usage is TRBV20-1 and J usage is TRBJ2-1, with TRBD2 matching 8 bases. Germline-derived CDR1 and CDR2 are DFQATT and SNEGSKA (reference sequence). V trimming: 0 bases; J trimming: 6 bases; junction bases outside the gene matches: 16. The CDR3 is made up of 18 amino acids. The CDR3 is CSARDQQRETWPFNEQFF. DNA for the CDR3: TGCAGTGCTAGAGATCAACAGCGGGAGACCTGGCCATTCAATGAGCAGTTCTTC.

Many counts were recorded for this clone. The rearrangement uses TRBV2 and TRBJ1-6; D ambiguous. The CDR3 loop spans 17 amino acids. Germline V gene sequence: CDR1 SNHLY, CDR2 FYNNEI. V gave up 2 bases and J gave up 6 bases, with 17 bases separating them. CDR3 sequence: CASSEFWLTDLNSPLHF. The CDR3 coding sequence is TGTGCCAGCAGTGAATTCTGGTTAACAGACCTTAATTCACCCCTCCACTTT.

The table lists this clone with many counts. J is TRBJ2-7 and V is TRBV13; TRBD2 is a possible D gene (6 bases). Trimming pared 6 bases from V and 6 bases from J, leaving 24 bases between. In germline, CDR1 is PRHDT, CDR2 FYEKMQ (reference sequence). This CDR3 spans 16 amino acids. CDR3 in DNA: TGTGCCAGCAGTTCCCCCGCGGGCGGGATAGTTCGCGAGCAGTACTTC. Translated, it gives CASSSPAGGIVREQYF.

This clone occurred many times. A read error may account for a junction end that differs from germline. The chain joins TRBV28 to TRBJ1-4; tentative D call: TRBD1 (6 bases). The CDR3 runs 14 residues. From germline, CDR1 is MDHEN and CDR2 SYDVKM. The CDR3 bases are TGTGCCAGCAGTTTATTACAGGGAAGGCAAAAACTGCTTTTT. As protein: CASSLLQGRQKLLF.

This clone was counted ten times or more. Other DNA sequences in the sample encode the same CDR3. The chain employs TRBV9 and TRBJ2-5; D ambiguous. The CDR3 covers 17 residues. Germline V gives CDR1 SGDLS, CDR2 YYNGEE. V gave up 2 bases and J gave up 3 bases, with 20 bases separating them. The CDR3 nucleotides are TGTGCCAGCAGCGTTAGCCTCGACACGGCCCGTAAAGAGACCCAGTACTTC. It yields the protein CASSVSLDTARKETQYF.

This clone was seen more than once but under ten times. The CDR3 bases are TGTGCCAGCCGGCCGGCCGTGAATCAGCCCCAGCATTTT. This translates into CASRPAVNQPQHF. The chain couples TRBV25-1 to TRBJ1-5; D is unresolved. In germline, CDR1 is MGHDK, CDR2 SYGVNS. The CDR3 is 13 amino acids. V gave up 8 bases and J gave up 4 bases, with 12 bases separating them.

This clone rates as medium-sized. The chain has TRBV27 and TRBJ1-6; TRBD1 aligns across 7 bases. Per germline, CDR1 MNHEY and CDR2 SMNVEV (reference sequence). V trimming: 6 bases; J trimming: 9 bases; junction bases outside the gene matches: 8. CDR3 length: 14 amino acids. CDR3 nucleotide sequence: TGTGCCAGCAGGTCTACAGGGGAGGGTTCACCCCTCCACTTT. Translated, it gives CASRSTGEGSPLHF.

In this sample, this clone is medium-sized. The V gene is TRBV6-2 or TRBV6-3, the J gene TRBJ2-7; 10 positions agree with TRBD2. V lost 2 bases to trimming and J lost 3 bases; unmatched junction nucleotides: 1. Germline V CDR1 and CDR2: MNHEY, SVGEGT. CDR3 length equals 14 residues. CDR3 DNA sequence: TGTGCCAGCAGTTACCTAGCGGGAGACTACGAGCAGTACTTC. It translates to CASSYLAGDYEQYF.

This clone was observed many times. The rearrangement links TRBV3-1 to TRBJ2-3; tentatively, D is TRBD1 (5 bases). Germline V gene sequence: CDR1 LGHDT, CDR2 YNNKEL (reference sequence). The CDR3 is 13 amino acids. Trimming removed 4 bases at V and 3 bases at J, with 8 bases between. CDR3 region: CASSRSGTDTQYF. The CDR3 nucleotides are TGTGCCAGCAGCCGTTCAGGGACAGATACGCAGTATTTT.

This clone occurred many times. The CDR3 DNA sequence: TGCGCCAGCAGCGTCCTTAGCGGAACCTACAATGAGCAGTTCTTC. Its translation: CASSVLSGTYNEQFF. The chain links TRBV5-1 to TRBJ2-1, with D possibly being TRBD2 (6 bases). Trimming took off 4 bases at V and 2 bases at J, with 13 bases between the two ends. Germline values: CDR1 SGHRS, CDR2 YFSETQ. This CDR3 is 15 amino acids long.

This clone was observed at least ten times. The chain combines TRBV2 with TRBJ2-3; the D gene is possibly TRBD2 (5 bases). Germline loops: CDR1 SNHLY, CDR2 FYNNEI. V lost 6 bases and J lost 6, with 22 bases in between. The CDR3 covers 16 residues. CDR3 nucleotide sequence: TGTGCCAGCAGGCAACTAGTGGAGTCAGACTGGGATACGCAGTATTTT. It is translated as CASRQLVESDWDTQYF.

This clone was observed at least ten times. The CDR3 DNA is TGTGCCAGCAGTCAAAGAGGAGACGCGAACACCGGGGAGCTGTTTTTT. As protein: CASSQRGDANTGELFF. The V gene is TRBV9, the J gene TRBJ2-2; D is undetermined. Germline values: CDR1 SGDLS, CDR2 YYNGEE. The CDR3 extends over 16 amino acids. V was cut by 5 bases and J by 0 bases, with 14 bases left in between.